This T cell receptor beta chain is from a study of shared clonotypes between healthy human individuals. Overall study context: The study enrolled two women and three men aged 18 to 49. Whole-study findings and limits: In this cohort, only blood was sampled, and tissue repertoires likely differ.

On this clone itself: Antigen specificity is unknown.

Assay execution took place at the deep level. TCRdb keeps only in-frame clones here, not all; method: immunoSEQ multiplex PCR. The profile shows fewer than 3 million clones, around 93% of them singletons. Trimming took 0 bases from V and 3 from J, leaving 13 bases between them. This CDR3 is built from 15 residues. Per the germline V gene, CDR1 is SGDLS and CDR2 is YYNGEE. J is TRBJ2-7 and V is TRBV9, with a tentative D call TRBD1 (5 bases). Sequenced: naive CD4+ T cells from PBMCs. Documented subset: CD45RA+ positively selected. This TCR was sampled from a man aged 18 to 35 in good health. Some clones in this sample may be carry-over from other donors' samples. The CDR3 reads CASSVAPGNSYEQYF. CDR3 nucleotides: TGTGCCAGCAGCGTAGCTCCAGGGAACAGCTACGAGCAGTACTTC.